This entry concerns a single T cell receptor beta chain. Sequencing was performed with immunoSEQ multiplex PCR; in TCRdb, only in-frame clones are kept and a portion is missing. Found here are under 80,000 clones, 65% to 90% of them singletons; the top ten hold approximately 0.5%. This entry belongs to a study of OX40 agonist ivuxolimab in advanced cancers. Anyone with autoimmune disease history or systemic immunosuppression was excluded. This CDR3 region has 13 residues. V lost 4 bases to trimming and J lost 4 bases, with 10 bases between them. Per germline, CDR1 SQVTM and CDR2 ANQGSEA. The sequencing here drew on CD4+ or CD8+ T cells sorted from blood, taken in a trial of the OX40 agonist ivuxolimab. The chain joins TRBV29-1 to TRBJ2-2; D is possibly TRBD1 (6 bases). The clonotype was recovered from an adult with an advanced solid tumor such as melanoma, head and neck, liver or kidney cancer. CDR3 nucleotide sequence: TGCAGCGTTGTTGAAGGGGGCACCGGGGAGCTGTTTTTT. Translating it yields CSVVEGGTGELFF.